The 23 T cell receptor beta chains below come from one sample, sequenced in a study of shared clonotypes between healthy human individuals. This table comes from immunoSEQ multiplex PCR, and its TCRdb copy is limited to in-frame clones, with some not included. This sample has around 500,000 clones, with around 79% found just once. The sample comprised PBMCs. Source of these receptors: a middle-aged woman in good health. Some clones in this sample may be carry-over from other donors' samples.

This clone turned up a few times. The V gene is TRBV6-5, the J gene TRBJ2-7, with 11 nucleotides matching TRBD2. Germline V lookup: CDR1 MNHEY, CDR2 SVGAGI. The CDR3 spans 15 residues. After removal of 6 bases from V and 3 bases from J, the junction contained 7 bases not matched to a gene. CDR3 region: CASSPTSGTGYEQYF. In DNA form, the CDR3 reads TGTGCCAGCAGCCCGACTAGCGGGACAGGCTACGAGCAGTACTTC.

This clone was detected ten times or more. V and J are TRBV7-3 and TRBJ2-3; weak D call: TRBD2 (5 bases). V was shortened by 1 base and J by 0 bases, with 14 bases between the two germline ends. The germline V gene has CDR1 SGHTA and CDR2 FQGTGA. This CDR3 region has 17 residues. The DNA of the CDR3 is TGTGCCAGCAGCTTAAGCGCTCTAGCAACTAGCACAGATACGCAGTATTTT. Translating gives CASSLSALATSTDTQYF.

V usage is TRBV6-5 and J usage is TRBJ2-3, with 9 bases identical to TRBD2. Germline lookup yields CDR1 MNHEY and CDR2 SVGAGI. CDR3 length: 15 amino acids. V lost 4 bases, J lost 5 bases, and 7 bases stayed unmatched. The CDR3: CASSWREGRGDTQYF. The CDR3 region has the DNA TGTGCCAGCAGTTGGCGGGAGGGCCGGGGAGATACGCAGTATTTT.

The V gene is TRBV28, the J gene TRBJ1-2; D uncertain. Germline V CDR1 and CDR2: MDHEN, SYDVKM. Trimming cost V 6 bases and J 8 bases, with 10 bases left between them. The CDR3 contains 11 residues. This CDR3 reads CASRAWEGYTF. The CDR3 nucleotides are TGTGCCAGCAGGGCTTGGGAGGGCTACACCTTC.

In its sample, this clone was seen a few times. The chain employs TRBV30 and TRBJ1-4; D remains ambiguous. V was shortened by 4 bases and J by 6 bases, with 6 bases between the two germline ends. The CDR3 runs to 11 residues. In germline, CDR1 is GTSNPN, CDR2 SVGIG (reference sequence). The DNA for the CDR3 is TGTGCCTGGAATACAGATGAAAAACTGTTTTTT. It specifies CAWNTDEKLFF.

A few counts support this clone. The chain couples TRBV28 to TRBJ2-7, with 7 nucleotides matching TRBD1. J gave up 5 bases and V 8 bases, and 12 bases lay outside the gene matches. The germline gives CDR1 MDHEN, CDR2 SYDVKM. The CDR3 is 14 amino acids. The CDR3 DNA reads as TGTGCCAGCGCAATCCGGGACAGCAGGCACGAGCAGTACTTC. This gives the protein CASAIRDSRHEQYF.

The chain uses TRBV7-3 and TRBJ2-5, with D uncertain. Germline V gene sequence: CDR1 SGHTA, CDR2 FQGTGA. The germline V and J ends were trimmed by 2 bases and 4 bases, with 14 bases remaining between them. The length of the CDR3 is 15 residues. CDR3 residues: CASSLLSGPGETQYF. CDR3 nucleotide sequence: TGTGCCAGCAGCTTACTCTCGGGCCCGGGAGAGACCCAGTACTTC.

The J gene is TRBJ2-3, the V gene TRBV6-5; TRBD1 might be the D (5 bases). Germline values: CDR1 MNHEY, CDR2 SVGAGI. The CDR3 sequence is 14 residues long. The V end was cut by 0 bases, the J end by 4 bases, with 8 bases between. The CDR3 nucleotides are TGTGCCAGCAGTTACTCCAGGGCGGCAGATACGCAGTATTTT. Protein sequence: CASSYSRAADTQYF.

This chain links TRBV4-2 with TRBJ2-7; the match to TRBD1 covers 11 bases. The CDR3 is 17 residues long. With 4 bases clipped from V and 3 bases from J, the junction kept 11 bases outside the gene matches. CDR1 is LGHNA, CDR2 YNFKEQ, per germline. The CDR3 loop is CASSPNPGQGGDYEQYF. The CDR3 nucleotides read TGTGCCAGCAGCCCTAACCCGGGACAGGGGGGAGACTACGAGCAGTACTTC.

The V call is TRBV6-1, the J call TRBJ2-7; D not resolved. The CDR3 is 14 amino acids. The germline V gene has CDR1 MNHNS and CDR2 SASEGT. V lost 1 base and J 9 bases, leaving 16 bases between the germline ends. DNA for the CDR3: TGTGCCAGCAGTGAAGAATGGCATACTACGAGGCAGTACTTC. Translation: CASSEEWHTTRQYF.

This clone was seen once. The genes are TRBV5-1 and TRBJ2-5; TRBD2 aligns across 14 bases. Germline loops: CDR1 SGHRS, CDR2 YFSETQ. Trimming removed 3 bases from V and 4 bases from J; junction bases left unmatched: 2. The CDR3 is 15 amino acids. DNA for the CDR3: TGCGCCAGCAGCTCGGGACTAGCGGGGGCAGAGACCCAGTACTTC. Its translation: CASSSGLAGAETQYF.

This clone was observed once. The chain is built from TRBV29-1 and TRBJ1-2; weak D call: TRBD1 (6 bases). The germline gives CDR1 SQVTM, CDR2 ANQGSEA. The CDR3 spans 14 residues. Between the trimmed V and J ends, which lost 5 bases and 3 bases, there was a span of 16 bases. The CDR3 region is CSVISRGIDYGYTF. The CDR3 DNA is TGCAGCGTTATCAGCAGGGGAATCGACTATGGCTACACCTTC.

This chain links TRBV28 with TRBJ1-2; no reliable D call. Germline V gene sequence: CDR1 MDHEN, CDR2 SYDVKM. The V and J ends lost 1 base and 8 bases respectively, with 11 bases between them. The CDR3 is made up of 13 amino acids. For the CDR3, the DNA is TGTGCCAGCAGTTTATCGAATTCAGGCGGCTACACCTTC. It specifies CASSLSNSGGYTF.

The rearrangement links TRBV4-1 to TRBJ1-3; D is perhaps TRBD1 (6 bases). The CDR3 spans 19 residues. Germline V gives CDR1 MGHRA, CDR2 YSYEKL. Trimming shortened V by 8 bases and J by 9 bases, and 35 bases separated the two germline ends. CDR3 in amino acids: CASRRSGQLVPAAGGTIYF. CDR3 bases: TGCGCCAGCCGGCGTTCTGGACAGTTAGTTCCAGCGGCCGGGGGCACCATATATTTT.

The CDR3 coding sequence is TGTGCCAGCAGCTTGGTGCCAGGGCGCGTATGGGCAGATACGCAGTATTTT. It codes for CASSLVPGRVWADTQYF. The V and J genes are TRBV5-4 and TRBJ2-3; D possibly corresponds to TRBD1 (5 bases). V was pared by 0 bases and J by 4 bases, with 18 bases between. This CDR3 comprises 17 residues. Germline CDR1 is SGHNT and CDR2 is YYREEE (reference sequence).

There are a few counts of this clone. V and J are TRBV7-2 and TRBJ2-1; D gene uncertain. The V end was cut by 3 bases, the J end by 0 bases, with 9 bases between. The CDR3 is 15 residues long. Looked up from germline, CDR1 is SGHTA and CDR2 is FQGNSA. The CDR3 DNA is TGTGCCAGCAGCTTGCCGAGACGCTCCTACAATGAGCAGTTCTTC. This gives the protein CASSLPRRSYNEQFF.

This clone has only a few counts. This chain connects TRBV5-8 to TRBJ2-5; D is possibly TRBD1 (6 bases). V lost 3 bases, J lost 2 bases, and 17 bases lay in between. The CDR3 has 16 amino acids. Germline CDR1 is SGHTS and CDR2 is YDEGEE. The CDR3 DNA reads TGTGCCAGCAGCTCGTTGGCCTCCCAGGGGCAAGAGACCCAGTACTTC. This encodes CASSSLASQGQETQYF.

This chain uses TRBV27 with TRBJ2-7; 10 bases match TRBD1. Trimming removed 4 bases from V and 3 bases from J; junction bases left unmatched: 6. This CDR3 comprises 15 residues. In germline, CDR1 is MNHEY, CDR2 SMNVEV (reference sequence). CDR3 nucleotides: TGTGCCAGCAGTTCACCGGGACAGGGGTTCTACGAGCAGTACTTC. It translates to CASSSPGQGFYEQYF.

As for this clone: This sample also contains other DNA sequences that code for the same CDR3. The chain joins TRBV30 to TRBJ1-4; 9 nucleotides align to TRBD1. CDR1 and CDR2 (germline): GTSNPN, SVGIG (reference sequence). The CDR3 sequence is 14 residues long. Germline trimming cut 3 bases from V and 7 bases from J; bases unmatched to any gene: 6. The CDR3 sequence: CAWRQQGAGEKLFF. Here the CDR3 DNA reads TGTGCCTGGAGACAACAGGGGGCGGGTGAAAAACTGTTTTTT. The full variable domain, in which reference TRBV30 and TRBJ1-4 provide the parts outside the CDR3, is SQTIHQWPATLVQPVGSPLSLECTVEGTSNPNLYWYRQAAGRGLQLLFYSVGIGQISSEVPQNLSASRPQDRQFILSSKKLLLSDSGFYLCAWRQQGAGEKLFFGSGTQLSVL.

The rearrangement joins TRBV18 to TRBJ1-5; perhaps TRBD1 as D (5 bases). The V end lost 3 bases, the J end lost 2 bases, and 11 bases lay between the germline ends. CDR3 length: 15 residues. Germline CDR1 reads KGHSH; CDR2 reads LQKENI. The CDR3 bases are TGTGCCAGCTCACCTACGGGACGGGGCAATCAGCCCCAGCATTTT. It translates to CASSPTGRGNQPQHF.

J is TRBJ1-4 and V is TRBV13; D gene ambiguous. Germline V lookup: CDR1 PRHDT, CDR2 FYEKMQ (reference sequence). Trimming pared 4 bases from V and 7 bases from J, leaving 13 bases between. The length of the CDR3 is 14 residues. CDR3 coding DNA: TGTGCCAGCAGCTCGGACCGCTTTACTGAAAAACTGTTTTTT. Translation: CASSSDRFTEKLFF.

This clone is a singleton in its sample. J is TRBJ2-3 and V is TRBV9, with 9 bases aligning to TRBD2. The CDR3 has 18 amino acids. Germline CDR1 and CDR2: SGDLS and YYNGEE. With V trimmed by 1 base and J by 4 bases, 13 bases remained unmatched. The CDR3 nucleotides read TGTGCCAGCAGCGTACCTCACCTGGGCGGGAGGGCCTCAGATACGCAGTATTTT. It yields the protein CASSVPHLGGRASDTQYF.

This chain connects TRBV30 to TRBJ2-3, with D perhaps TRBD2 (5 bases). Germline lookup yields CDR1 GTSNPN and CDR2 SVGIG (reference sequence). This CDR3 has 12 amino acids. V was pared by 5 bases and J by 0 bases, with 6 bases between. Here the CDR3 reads CAWAGSTDTQYF. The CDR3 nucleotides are TGTGCCTGGGCGGGCAGCACAGATACGCAGTATTTT.